This T cell receptor beta chain is drawn from a study of blood T cell repertoires in COVID-19 (dated by TCRdb to about 2020). Looking at the study overall: Collaborator samples came from the United States, Italy and Spain and covered acute and convalescent phases of COVID-19. The repertoires were released in a freely available public database intended as a resource for research on the immune response to SARS-CoV-2. Where HLA class I and class II types were available, the types were taken from metadata supplied by the sample provider, not from assay-based typing. The sample metadata nearly always contained a de-identified subject ID, COVID-19 status, age in years and sex. Subjects who had been exposed to COVID-19, were actively infected with it, or had recovered from it provided the deeply sampled blood TCRbeta repertoires that made up the dataset. The samples were drawn from two sources: the first 160 participants of the ongoing ImmuneRACE study, and about 1,300 subjects contributed by 6 global collaborators. The prospective study material was composed of cDNA or gDNA derived from T cells, B-cell-depleted T cells, or PBMCs.

Enrolling through a virtual design, the prospective study's participants ranged in age from roughly 18 to 90 years and lived across about two dozen United States geographic areas. In the prospective study, participants were assigned to cohorts based on the clinical history participants reported in a screening survey and a study questionnaire. Exposed participants were defined as having been in contact with someone with a PCR-confirmed or clinician-diagnosed COVID-19 case within 2 weeks of study entry. In the prospective study, whole blood, serum and a nasopharyngeal or oropharyngeal swab were collected from each participant by mobile phlebotomists. Prospective study participants could optionally give additional blood draws and questionnaires over an approximately 2-month period. Before DNA extraction, blood samples from the prospective study were shipped at room temperature or frozen. The immunoSEQ Assay, a bias-controlled multiplex PCR, was used to amplify TCRbeta CDR3 regions from genomic DNA. The authors' pipeline ran thus. Within the assay, amplification of reference gene primers was used to estimate how many nucleated cells each sample contained. Sequence reads were collapsed and filtered to measure the absolute abundance of every unique TCRbeta CDR3 rearrangement. Productive Simpson clonality was computed per sample as the square root of Simpson's diversity index over productive rearrangements. The table comes from immuneACCESS by way of TCRdb, which keeps in-frame sequences with V and J called. Part of the clones is missing from these tables; in studies checked, under half for an unresolved V gene and the rest for unknown reasons. From that table come the V and J calls and clone size; the DNA was used to work out D and trimming. The sample data list over 200,000 clones, and around nine tenths of these were observed just once. The ten biggest clones cover about 4% of the sample.

With regard to this clone: The clone's antigen remains unknown. No base-level quality is on record; no much larger clone is a single base apart.

The junction carries 12 bases between V and J, which are trimmed by 5 bases and 4 bases respectively. From the cysteine through the phenylalanine, the CDR3 covers 13 amino acids. The DNA shown is the 39-base CDR3, in frame from base 1. Based on the germline V gene, the CDR1 and CDR2 sequences are SGHNT and YENEEA. On the study overall, not on this receptor specifically: Clinical and demographic metadata were provided uncurated, with the amount varying by source and participant.

The chain uses TRBV11-3 and TRBJ2-7; D gene: possibly TRBD1, on 5 matching bases. The material sequenced was PBMCs or T cells enriched from blood (not recorded which). The source of this sequence is a woman aged 25 to 45 who had been exposed to COVID-19. The CDR3 has the sequence CASSARTGYEQYF. The bases read TGTGCCAGCAGCGCCCGAACAGGATACGAGCAGTACTTC.